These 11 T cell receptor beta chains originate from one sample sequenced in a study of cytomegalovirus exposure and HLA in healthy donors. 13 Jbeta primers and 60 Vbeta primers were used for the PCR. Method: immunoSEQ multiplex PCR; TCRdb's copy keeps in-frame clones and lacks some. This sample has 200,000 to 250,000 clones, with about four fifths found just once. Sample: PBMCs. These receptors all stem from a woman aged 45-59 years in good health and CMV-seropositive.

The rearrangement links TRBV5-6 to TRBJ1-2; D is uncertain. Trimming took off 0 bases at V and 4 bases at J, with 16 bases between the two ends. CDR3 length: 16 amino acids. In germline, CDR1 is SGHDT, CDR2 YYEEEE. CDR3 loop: CASSLAPIGGSYGYTF. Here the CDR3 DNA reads TGTGCCAGCAGCTTGGCCCCCATAGGCGGAAGCTATGGCTACACCTTC.

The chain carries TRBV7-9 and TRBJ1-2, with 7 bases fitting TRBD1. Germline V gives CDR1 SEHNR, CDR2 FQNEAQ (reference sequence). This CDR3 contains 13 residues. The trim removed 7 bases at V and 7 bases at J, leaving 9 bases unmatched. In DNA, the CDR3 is TGTGCCAGCACCGAAAGAACAGGGGCTGGCTACACCTTC. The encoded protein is CASTERTGAGYTF.

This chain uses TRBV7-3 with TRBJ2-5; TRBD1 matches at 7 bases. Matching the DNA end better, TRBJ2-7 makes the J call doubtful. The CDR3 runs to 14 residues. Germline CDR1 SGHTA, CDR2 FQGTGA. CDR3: CASSLTPGGYEQYF. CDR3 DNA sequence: TGTGCCAGCAGCTTAACACCAGGGGGCTACGAGCAGTACTTC.

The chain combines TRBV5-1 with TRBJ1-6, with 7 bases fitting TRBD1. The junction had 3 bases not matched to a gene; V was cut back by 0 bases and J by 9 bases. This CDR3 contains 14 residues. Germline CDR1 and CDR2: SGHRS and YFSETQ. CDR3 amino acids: CASSLGQGGSPLHF. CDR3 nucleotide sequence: TGCGCCAGCAGCTTGGGACAGGGTGGTTCACCCCTCCACTTT.

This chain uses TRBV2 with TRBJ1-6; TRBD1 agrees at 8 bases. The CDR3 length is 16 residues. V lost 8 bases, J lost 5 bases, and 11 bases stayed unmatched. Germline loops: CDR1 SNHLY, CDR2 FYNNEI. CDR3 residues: CASFLQGALDNSPLHF. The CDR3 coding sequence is TGTGCCAGCTTTCTGCAGGGGGCTCTCGATAATTCACCCCTCCACTTT.

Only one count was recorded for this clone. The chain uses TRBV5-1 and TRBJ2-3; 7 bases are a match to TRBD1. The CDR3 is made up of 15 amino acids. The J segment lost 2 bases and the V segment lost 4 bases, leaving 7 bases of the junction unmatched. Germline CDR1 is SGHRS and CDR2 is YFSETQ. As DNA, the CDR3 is TGCGCCAGCAGCCGACAAGGGGGCGTCACAGATACGCAGTATTTT. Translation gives CASSRQGGVTDTQYF.

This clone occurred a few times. CDR3 bases: TGTGCCAGCAGTCAATTAGTGACTGGGGCCAACGTCCTGACTTTC. Amino acid sequence: CASSQLVTGANVLTF. The chain carries TRBV6-6 and TRBJ2-6; D call uncertain. The CDR3 loop spans 15 amino acids. Germline V gene lookup returns CDR1 MNHNY and CDR2 SVGAGI (reference sequence). The ends were cut back, 5 bases at V and 2 bases at J, with 10 bases in the middle.

The CDR3 spells CASSKRDGLAGVETQYF. CDR3 nucleotide sequence: TGTGCCAGTAGTAAGAGGGATGGACTAGCGGGGGTAGAGACCCAGTACTTC. V is TRBV19 and J is TRBJ2-5; 13 positions match TRBD2. This CDR3 has 17 amino acids. V shed 4 bases and J 4 bases; nucleotides not matched to a gene: 9. In germline, CDR1 is LNHDA, CDR2 SQIVND (reference sequence).

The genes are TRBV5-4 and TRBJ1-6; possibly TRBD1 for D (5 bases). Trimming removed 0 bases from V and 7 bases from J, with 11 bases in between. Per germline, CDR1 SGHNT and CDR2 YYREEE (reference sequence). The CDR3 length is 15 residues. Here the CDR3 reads CASSLADTGNSPLHF. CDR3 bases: TGTGCCAGCAGCTTGGCGGACACTGGAAATTCACCCCTCCACTTT.

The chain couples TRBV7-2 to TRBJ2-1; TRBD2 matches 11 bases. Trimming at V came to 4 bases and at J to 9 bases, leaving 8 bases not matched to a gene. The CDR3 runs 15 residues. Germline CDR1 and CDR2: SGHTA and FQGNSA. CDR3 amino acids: CASSSFSGGALEQFF. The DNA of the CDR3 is TGTGCCAGCAGCTCGTTTAGCGGGGGGGCCCTTGAGCAGTTCTTC.

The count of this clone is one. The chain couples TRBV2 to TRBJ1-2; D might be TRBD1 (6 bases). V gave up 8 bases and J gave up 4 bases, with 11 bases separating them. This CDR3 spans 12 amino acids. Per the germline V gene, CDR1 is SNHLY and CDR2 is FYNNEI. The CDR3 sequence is CASSGDGYGYTF. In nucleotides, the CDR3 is TGTGCCAGCTCAGGGGACGGCTATGGCTACACCTTC. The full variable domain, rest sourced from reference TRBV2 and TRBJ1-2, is EPEVTQTPSHQVTQMGQEVILRCVPISNHLYFYWYRQILGQKVEFLVSFYNNEISEKSEIFDDQFSVERPDGSNFTLKIRSTKLEDSAMYFCASSGDGYGYTFGSGTRLTVV.